A selection of T cell receptor beta chains follows, all from one sample in a study of T cells in Graves' hyperthyroidism and ophthalmopathy. TCRdb independently ran MiXCR on the multiplex PCR reads; one entry per CDR3 protein. The data show roughly 500,000 distinct CDR3 sequences, 46% seen once. The sample was peripheral blood or thyroid tissue (not recorded which). The origin of the receptors is an adult woman with Graves' disease, either hyperthyroidism or ophthalmopathy (not recorded which). CDR3s include the opening cysteine and the closing phenylalanine or tryptophan. The D gene is left open where the match is weak. Clone size is shown for a subset of rows, as once, few, many or a class of expanded clone.

d_call j_call cdr3_length clone_size v_call cdr3_aa cdr3_nt
TRBD2 TRBJ2-7 15 many TRBV7-2 CASSWASGFSYEQYF TGTGCCAGCAGCTGGGCTAGCGGGTTCTCCTACGAGCAGTACTTC
. TRBJ1-1 16 . TRBV2 CASSSLTGSLNTEAFF TGTGCCAGCAGTAGCTTAACAGGGAGTTTGAACACTGAAGCTTTCTTT
. TRBJ2-5 16 . TRBV24-1 CATPADRGRDQETQYF TGTGCCACTCCCGCTGACCGGGGGCGAGACCAAGAGACCCAGTACTTC
. TRBJ1-6 16 many TRBV11-2 CASSVRPGDLNSPLHF TGTGCCAGCAGCGTGAGACCCGGGGACCTTAATTCACCCCTCCACTTT
TRBD1 TRBJ2-5 15 once TRBV5-1 CASSMTGGANQPQYF TGCGCCAGCAGCATGACAGGGGGCGCAAATCAGCCCCAGTACTTC
. TRBJ1-5 15 . TRBV2 CASSEAGTRNQPQHF TGTGCCAGCAGTGAAGCGGGGACGCGCAATCAGCCCCAGCATTTT
. TRBJ1-5 13 few TRBV7-2 CASSSPGNQPQHF TGTGCCAGCAGCTCCCCGGGCAATCAGCCCCAGCATTTT
. TRBJ1-6 15 . TRBV7-2 CASSLRAEGNSPLHF TGTGCCAGCAGCTTACGGGCGGAAGGAAATTCACCCCTCCACTTT
. TRBJ2-7 14 many TRBV10-3 CATTTQGGINEQYF TGTGCCACGACGACGCAGGGGGGAATAAACGAGCAGTACTTC
. TRBJ1-2 14 . TRBV19 CASSPRGGDDGYTF TGTGCCAGTAGTCCCCGTGGCGGGGACGATGGCTACACCTTC
. TRBJ1-6 16 . TRBV25-1 CASSESRGSYNSPLHF TGTGCCAGCAGTGAATCTCGGGGCTCCTATAATTCACCCCTCCACTTT
. TRBJ1-1 15 . TRBV7-8 CASIQTRLMNTEAFF TGTGCCAGCATCCAGACACGTCTTATGAACACTGAAGCTTTCTTT
. TRBJ1-1 15 . TRBV5-4 CASSPVRGAGTEAFF TGTGCCAGCAGCCCGGTAAGGGGCGCGGGCACTGAAGCTTTCTTT
. TRBJ1-2 13 many TRBV29-1 CSVERLAGYGYTF TGCAGCGTTGAAAGGCTCGCAGGCTATGGCTACACCTTC
. TRBJ1-2 12 many TRBV5-8 CASSLELYGYTF TGTGCCAGCAGCTTGGAACTCTATGGCTACACCTTC
. TRBJ2-7 13 many TRBV6-6 CASSPGTSGEQYF TGTGCCAGCAGCCCCGGGACGTCGGGCGAGCAGTACTTC
. TRBJ1-2 13 . TRBV29-1 CSVEDLEAYGYTF TGCAGCGTTGAAGATCTTGAAGCCTATGGCTACACCTTC
TRBD1 TRBJ1-4 14 many TRBV7-9 CASSSGTGKEKLFF TGTGCCAGCAGCTCCGGGACAGGGAAGGAAAAACTGTTTTTT
. TRBJ2-3 14 many TRBV10-1 CASSDTLSTDTQYF TGCGCCAGCAGTGATACACTCAGCACAGATACGCAGTATTTT
TRBD1 TRBJ1-2 15 . TRBV15 CATSTETGVDYGYTF TGTGCCACCAGCACCGAGACAGGGGTGGACTATGGCTACACCTTC
TRBD1 TRBJ2-5 15 . TRBV7-2 CASSRSDRDQETQYF TGTGCCAGTAGTAGGAGCGACAGGGACCAAGAGACCCAGTACTTC
TRBD2 TRBJ2-5 15 many TRBV10-2 CASSDPTSGSETQYF TGCGCCAGCAGTGACCCGACTAGCGGGAGTGAGACCCAGTACTTC
TRBD2 TRBJ2-5 14 . TRBV7-2 CASSPSGRAGTQYF TGTGCCAGCAGCCCTAGCGGGAGGGCCGGGACCCAGTACTTC
. TRBJ1-5 16 . TRBV10-3 CAISERGSDSNQPQHF TGTGCCATCAGTGAGAGGGGCAGTGATAGCAATCAGCCCCAGCATTTT
TRBD1 TRBJ2-7 15 . TRBV10-1 CASSPSGQGTYEQYF TGCGCCAGCAGCCCGTCCGGACAGGGTACCTACGAGCAGTACTTC
. TRBJ2-5 14 . TRBV5-1 CASSPEGRRETQYF TGCGCCAGCAGCCCGGAGGGCAGAAGGGAGACCCAGTACTTC
. TRBJ1-1 13 . TRBV15 CATSRGGNTEAFF TGTGCCACCAGCAGAGGAGGGAACACTGAAGCTTTCTTT
TRBD1 TRBJ1-2 15 . TRBV2 CASSGGQGTNYGYTF TGTGCCAGCAGCGGGGGACAGGGTACTAACTATGGCTACACCTTC
. TRBJ1-2 14 . TRBV24-1 CATSDSKRGYGYTF TGTGCCACCAGTGACTCGAAGCGTGGCTATGGCTACACCTTC
. TRBJ2-1 14 . TRBV2 CASNLGAAYNEQFF TGTGCCAGCAATTTGGGGGCCGCCTACAATGAGCAGTTCTTC
. TRBJ1-2 12 once TRBV10-3 CAIGYDGRSYTF TGTGCCATCGGGTATGACGGCAGGTCCTACACCTTC
. TRBJ1-5 12 many TRBV28 CASRARDQPQHF TGTGCCAGCAGGGCCCGCGATCAGCCCCAGCATTTT
. TRBJ2-6 14 few TRBV19 CASRTDSGANVLTF TGTGCCAGTAGGACTGACTCTGGGGCCAACGTCCTGACTTTC
. TRBJ2-7 13 . TRBV15 CATSRDEGYEQYF TGTGCCACCAGCAGAGATGAGGGCTACGAGCAGTACTTC
. TRBJ1-1 12 few TRBV7-3 CASSFGSTEAFF TGTGCCAGCAGTTTCGGTTCCACTGAAGCTTTCTTT
. TRBJ1-4 13 many TRBV5-6 CASNRRGGEKLFF TGTGCCAGCAATCGGAGAGGAGGAGAAAAACTGTTTTTT
. TRBJ2-5 13 many TRBV6-1 CASSGQVRETQYF TGTGCCAGCAGTGGACAGGTCCGGGAGACCCAGTACTTC